The rows below give T cell receptor beta chains drawn from one sample of a study of blood T cells in healthy people across ages. TCRdb reprocessed the 5' RACE reads with MiXCR, giving one entry per CDR3 protein. The data show under 1 million distinct CDR3 sequences, with more than 40% seen just once and around 21% held by the top ten. Source material: blood. These receptors were collected from a man in his 60s in good health. Each CDR3 is given with its conserved first and last residue. A D gene is named only where the DNA matches it firmly. Clone size is shown for a subset of rows, as once, few, many or a class of expanded clone.

V: TRBV3-1
J: TRBJ2-6
D: NA
size: few
CDR3: CASSQDPGVSGANVLTF
DNA: TGTGCCAGCAGCCAAGATCCTGGCGTCTCTGGGGCCAACGTCCTGACTTTC

V: TRBV20-1
J: TRBJ2-7
D: TRBD2
size: once
CDR3: CSARLPGLASNEQYF
DNA: TGCAGTGCTAGACTACCGGGACTAGCGTCCAATGAGCAGTACTTC

V: TRBV7-2
J: TRBJ2-7
D: NA
size: NA
CDR3: CASSLGAGRIEQYF
DNA: TGTGCCAGCAGCTTAGGGGCAGGGAGGATTGAGCAGTACTTC

V: TRBV7-2
J: TRBJ1-2
D: TRBD1
size: NA
CDR3: CASSLEGTGPVGYTF
DNA: TGTGCCAGCAGCTTAGAAGGGACAGGGCCAGTTGGCTACACCTTC

V: TRBV7-3
J: TRBJ2-7
D: NA
size: few
CDR3: CASSQAGVVGPHSYEQYF
DNA: TGTGCCAGCAGTCAAGCAGGGGTCGTAGGGCCCCACTCCTACGAGCAGTACTTC

V: TRBV12-3/TRBV12-4
J: TRBJ2-1
D: TRBD2
size: NA
CDR3: CASRSSGGSNEQFF
DNA: TGTGCCAGTCGGTCTAGCGGGGGGAGCAATGAGCAGTTCTTC

V: TRBV12-3/TRBV12-4
J: TRBJ1-6
D: TRBD1
size: NA
CDR3: CASSWYGTANSPLHF
DNA: TGTGCCAGCAGCTGGTACGGGACAGCAAATTCACCCCTCCACTTT

V: TRBV3-1
J: TRBJ1-1
D: NA
size: NA
CDR3: CASSQVRGVQAFF
DNA: TGTGCCAGCAGCCAAGTACGAGGCGTACAAGCTTTCTTT

V: TRBV12-3/TRBV12-4
J: TRBJ2-3
D: TRBD2
size: NA
CDR3: CASSLPGLAGDTQYF
DNA: TGTGCCAGCAGTTTACCCGGGCTAGCGGGGGATACGCAGTATTTT

V: TRBV20-1
J: TRBJ2-5
D: TRBD2
size: NA
CDR3: CSAGGNGETQYF
DNA: TGCAGTGCCGGGGGGAACGGTGAGACCCAGTACTTC